This T cell receptor beta chain was identified during a study of tumor-infiltrating lymphocytes in primary liver carcinoma. Study-wide context: Men as well as women, aged 30 to 69 years, made up the patients. Study observations and caveats: Tumor-adjacent and tumor-blood pairs shared a smaller degree of overlap than tumor region pairs. Because the samples were bulk unsorted, the study did not compare CD4+ and CD8+ repertoires.

Germline V gene lookup returns CDR1 MNHNY and CDR2 SVGAGI (reference sequence). The CDR3 runs to 20 residues. Comment on this clonotype: No antigen is known for it. The junction shows a germline mismatch at one end, possibly a read error.

TCR beta cDNA was reverse-transcribed from 450 to 500 ng of total RNA. The reaction used a constant-region primer and ProtoScript II reverse transcriptase. Slightly modified ARM-PCR, run as three nested multiplex PCR rounds, produced the TCR beta libraries. The first two PCR rounds used TRBV1-TRBV30 forward primers with a C-beta reverse primer, about 10 cycles each. TCRdb redid the calling of the multiplex PCR reads with MiXCR, one entry per CDR3 protein. In the table there are 300,000 to 350,000 distinct CDR3 sequences, less than 65% of which are singletons. It was unsorted whole blood that yielded blood RNA, and germline DNA was also extracted.

The material sequenced was peripheral blood. V usage is TRBV6-6 and J usage is TRBJ1-4; tentatively, D is TRBD1 (5 bases). This TCR derives from a middle-aged man with primary liver carcinoma and hepatitis B virus infection. CDR3 nucleotides: TGTGGCAGCAGTTCCCCTGGGGCAGGAGCTAATTTGCAGACTAATGAAAGACTGTTTTTT. Encoded protein: CGSSSPGAGANLQTNERLFF.